This passage covers 27 T cell receptor beta chains from one sample sequenced in a study of blood T cell repertoires in COVID-19. Only in-frame clones appear in the TCRdb table, and some are missing; sequencing was by immunoSEQ multiplex PCR. The sample comprises about 130,000 clones, approximately 89% of which are singletons, and about an eighth rests with the top ten. The sequencing sample was made of peripheral blood. The receptors derive from a woman in her seventies with COVID-19, enrolled during active disease.

The rearrangement uses TRBV6-2 or TRBV6-3 and TRBJ1-6; D is unresolved. Germline V gene lookup returns CDR1 MNHEY and CDR2 SVGEGT. The CDR3 contains 12 residues. Trimming shortened V by 6 bases and J by 7 bases, and 7 bases separated the two germline ends. CDR3 coding DNA: TGTGCCAGCAGCGGCGGGAATTCACCCCTCCACTTT. Protein sequence: CASSGGNSPLHF.

The V call is TRBV6-5, the J call TRBJ1-3, with D unresolved. Germline V gene sequence: CDR1 MNHEY, CDR2 SVGAGI. V dropped 0 bases and J dropped 9 bases, with 15 bases sitting between them. The CDR3 sequence is 15 residues long. This CDR3 reads CASSYSGLSGGTIYF. CDR3 bases: TGTGCCAGCAGTTACTCCGGACTGTCCGGAGGCACCATATATTTT.

This chain joins TRBV9 and TRBJ2-7; no clear D. CDR1 and CDR2 from the germline V gene are SGDLS and YYNGEE. The CDR3 sequence is 13 residues long. V gave up 3 bases and J gave up 0 bases, with 7 bases separating them. Here the CDR3 DNA reads TGTGCCAGCAGCGCCGATAGCTCCTACGAGCAGTACTTC. As protein: CASSADSSYEQYF.

This chain links TRBV6-5 with TRBJ2-4, with D unresolved. There are 15 residues in the CDR3. CDR1 MNHEY and CDR2 SVGAGI come from the germline V gene. V lost 0 bases to trimming and J lost 9 bases, with 15 bases between them. CDR3 nucleotides: TGTGCCAGCAGTTACTCGAGACGCCTTGGAGTCATTCAGTACTTC. It encodes CASSYSRRLGVIQYF.

The CDR3 bases are TGTGCCTGGCGGACAGCCAACTATGGCTACACCTTC. Its translation is CAWRTANYGYTF. The rearrangement uses TRBV30 and TRBJ1-2; D may be TRBD1 (6 bases). The CDR3 is 12 residues long. Trimming took off 5 bases at V and 2 bases at J, with 9 bases between the two ends. Germline V gene lookup returns CDR1 GTSNPN and CDR2 SVGIG (reference sequence).

The genes are TRBV7-9 and TRBJ2-1; tentative D call: TRBD1 (5 bases). V lost 1 base and J lost 4, with 11 bases in between. The germline V gene encodes CDR1 SEHNR and CDR2 FQNEAQ (reference sequence). The CDR3 is 15 amino acids. Written as DNA, the CDR3 is TGTGCCAGCAGCTTAGGAGGACAAGGATACAATGAGCAGTTCTTC. It codes for CASSLGGQGYNEQFF.

The rearrangement joins TRBV6-6 to TRBJ2-3; 7 bases agree with TRBD2. The CDR3 is 15 residues long. CDR1 MNHNY and CDR2 SVGAGI come from the germline V gene (reference sequence). The V gene end was trimmed by 6 bases and the J gene end by 0 bases; junction bases not matched to a gene: 6. The CDR3 reads CASSRGTTSTDTQYF. The CDR3 DNA sequence: TGTGCCAGCAGCCGGGGGACTACTAGCACAGATACGCAGTATTTT.

The chain is built from TRBV7-9 and TRBJ2-1; TRBD1 matches at 7 bases. The ends lost 1 base at V and 8 bases at J; junction bases unmatched: 2. The CDR3 runs 13 residues. Germline V gene data show CDR1 as SEHNR and CDR2 as FQNEAQ (reference sequence). The CDR3 nucleotides read TGTGCCAGCAGCTTAGGTCAGGGGGATGAGCAGTTCTTC. Its translation: CASSLGQGDEQFF.

This chain links TRBV24-1 with TRBJ2-3; D perhaps matches TRBD2 (6 bases). The V and J ends lost 10 bases and 6 bases respectively, with 19 bases between them. Germline CDR1 and CDR2: KGHDR and SFDVKD. The CDR3 contains 14 residues. As DNA, the CDR3 is TGTGCCACGAAACGGGACGGTGGAGGGGATACGCAGTATTTT. This codes for CATKRDGGGDTQYF.

V and J are TRBV4-1 and TRBJ1-2; the match to TRBD1 covers 7 bases. After removal of 2 bases from V and 8 bases from J, the junction contained 11 bases not matched to a gene. Germline values: CDR1 MGHRA, CDR2 YSYEKL. The length of the CDR3 is 15 residues. The CDR3 is CASSQSIRDRTGYTF. CDR3 in DNA: TGCGCCAGCAGCCAATCAATTCGGGACAGAACCGGCTACACCTTC.

The chain combines TRBV7-9 with TRBJ1-1; possible D gene TRBD1, 6 bases. In germline, CDR1 is SEHNR, CDR2 FQNEAQ (reference sequence). Trimming removed 5 bases from V and 7 bases from J, with 14 bases in between. The CDR3 extends over 13 amino acids. The CDR3 spells CASSLSDSGEAFF. CDR3 DNA: TGTGCCAGCAGCCTGTCGGACAGCGGTGAAGCTTTCTTT.

The chain has TRBV5-1 and TRBJ1-1; unclear D gene. The CDR3 totals 14 residues. The germline gives CDR1 SGHRS, CDR2 YFSETQ. V lost 1 base and J 0 bases, leaving 7 bases between the germline ends. In nucleotides, the CDR3 is TGCGCCAGCAGCTTGCTCTCTGTGAACACTGAAGCTTTCTTT. Protein sequence: CASSLLSVNTEAFF.

The J gene is TRBJ2-2, the V gene TRBV2, with D perhaps TRBD1 (6 bases). Germline V lookup: CDR1 SNHLY, CDR2 FYNNEI. V dropped 6 bases and J dropped 0 bases, with 8 bases sitting between them. The CDR3 totals 14 residues. This CDR3 is CASRTGSNTGELFF. As DNA, the CDR3 is TGTGCCAGCAGAACAGGGTCGAACACCGGGGAGCTGTTTTTT.

This clone has a handful of counts. J is TRBJ2-5 and V is TRBV18; D may be TRBD1 (6 bases). With 3 bases removed from V and 2 bases from J, the gap between germline ends came to 13 bases. The CDR3 spans 15 residues. Per the germline V gene, CDR1 is KGHSH and CDR2 is LQKENI. The CDR3 region is CASSPQQGLQETQYF. For the CDR3, the DNA is TGTGCCAGCTCACCCCAACAGGGATTACAAGAGACCCAGTACTTC.

J is TRBJ1-4 and V is TRBV5-4, with D tentatively TRBD1 (5 bases). V gave up 1 base and J gave up 13 bases, with 20 bases separating them. This CDR3 has 15 residues. CDR1 is SGHNT, CDR2 YYREEE, per germline (reference sequence). For the CDR3, the DNA is TGTGCCAGCAGCTTGCAGGGAACGGGGGTGGGAAGACTGTTTTTT. This gives the protein CASSLQGTGVGRLFF.

V usage is TRBV20-1 and J usage is TRBJ2-1; 10 bases align to TRBD2. V shed 3 bases, J shed 7 bases, and the junction held 12 bases outside the gene matches. Germline CDR1 reads DFQATT; CDR2 reads SNEGSKA (reference sequence). This CDR3 has 16 amino acids. The CDR3: CSASPGLAGDRNEQFF. For the CDR3, the DNA is TGCAGTGCTAGTCCCGGGCTAGCGGGGGACAGGAATGAGCAGTTCTTC.

V is TRBV11-3 and J is TRBJ2-7, with D unresolved. The ends were cut back, 4 bases at V and 8 bases at J, with 15 bases in the middle. Germline lookup yields CDR1 SGHNT and CDR2 YENEEA. CDR3 length: 13 residues. Here the CDR3 DNA reads TGTGCCAGCAGCTCCGGTCGCTCAACTAAGCAGTACTTC. Residues: CASSSGRSTKQYF.

V is TRBV7-8 and J is TRBJ1-6, with D hard to call. The CDR3 consists of 15 residues. V was clipped by 2 bases and J by 0 bases, with 5 bases between them. Germline CDR1 is SGHVS and CDR2 is FQNEAQ. CDR3 protein: CASSLMSSYNSPLHF. The CDR3 coding sequence is TGTGCCAGCAGCTTAATGAGCTCCTATAATTCACCCCTCCACTTT.

This clone was seen once. The CDR3 loop reads CAISGGGLTDTQYF. CDR3 DNA sequence: TGTGCCATCAGTGGGGGTGGACTCACAGATACGCAGTATTTT. The chain is built from TRBV10-3 and TRBJ2-3; D may be TRBD2 (5 bases). Germline lookup yields CDR1 ENHRY and CDR2 SYGVKD. This CDR3 is 14 amino acids long. The ends were cut back, 4 bases at V and 2 bases at J, with 10 bases in the middle.

A note on this clone: The DNA is omitted, as the CDR3 cannot be located on it reliably, and the CDR3 follows TCRdb's listing. The rearrangement links TRBV18 to TRBJ1-2. The CDR3 is 15 amino acids long, termini counted. Germline V gene lookup returns CDR1 KGHSH and CDR2 LQKENI. This chain's CDR3 is CASSPSPSDFRGYTF.

V and J are TRBV6-5 and TRBJ1-5, with a weak D call TRBD1 (5 bases). This CDR3 is built from 14 residues. Germline values: CDR1 MNHEY, CDR2 SVGAGI. The V and J ends lost 7 bases and 0 bases respectively, with 10 bases between them. In DNA, the CDR3 is TGTGCCAGCACGGGGGACGGTAGCAATCAGCCCCAGCATTTT. Its protein product is CASTGDGSNQPQHF.

This chain connects TRBV28 to TRBJ2-7; perhaps TRBD1 as D (5 bases). The germline gives CDR1 MDHEN, CDR2 SYDVKM. The CDR3 consists of 15 residues. Between the trimmed V and J ends, which lost 2 bases and 10 bases, there was a span of 21 bases. The CDR3 spells CASSLIGVTATVQYF. The CDR3 DNA reads as TGTGCCAGCAGTTTAATTGGGGTGACAGCCACCGTTCAGTACTTC.

The genes are TRBV5-1 and TRBJ2-2; TRBD2 agrees at 7 bases. The CDR3 length is 16 residues. Germline loops: CDR1 SGHRS, CDR2 YFSETQ. The ends lost 2 bases at V and 5 bases at J; junction bases unmatched: 9. The CDR3 nucleotides read TGCGCCAGCAGCTTCCTCGGCGGGGGTAATACCGGGGAGCTGTTTTTT. It is translated as CASSFLGGGNTGELFF.

The V call is TRBV28, the J call TRBJ2-7; 9 positions agree with TRBD1. The CDR3 loop spans 16 amino acids. The germline CDR1 and CDR2 sequences are MDHEN and SYDVKM. Germline trimming cut 6 bases from V and 3 bases from J; bases unmatched to any gene: 12. CDR3 residues: CASSQTGGKIIYEQYF. DNA of the CDR3: TGTGCCAGCAGCCAAACAGGGGGCAAGATAATCTACGAGCAGTACTTC.

The chain carries TRBV5-1 and TRBJ1-2; D unclear. The V and J ends lost 0 bases and 0 bases respectively, with 9 bases between them. CDR3 length: 15 amino acids. Germline-derived CDR1 and CDR2 are SGHRS and YFSETQ. The CDR3 coding sequence is TGCGCCAGCAGCTTGGCTGGGCCTACTAACTATGGCTACACCTTC. It encodes CASSLAGPTNYGYTF.

Comment on this clone: At the DNA level, this CDR3 is encoded by other sequences in the same sample as well. The rearrangement links TRBV11-3 to TRBJ1-6; D unclear. The CDR3 is 13 residues long. Trimming took off 1 base at V and 7 bases at J, with 5 bases between the two ends. Germline V lookup: CDR1 SGHNT, CDR2 YENEEA. The CDR3 here is CASSLGGNSPLHF. CDR3 coding DNA: TGTGCCAGCAGCTTAGGCGGGAATTCACCCCTCCACTTT.

The chain carries TRBV7-9 and TRBJ2-7; D perhaps matches TRBD2 (6 bases). Trimming removed 8 bases at V and 5 bases at J, with 22 bases between. Germline V gene data show CDR1 as SEHNR and CDR2 as FQNEAQ (reference sequence). The CDR3 length is 15 residues. CDR3: CASSRWAGEAHEQYF. CDR3 sequence (DNA): TGTGCCAGCTCCCGTTGGGCCGGGGAGGCTCACGAGCAGTACTTC. The whole variable domain, remainder taken from reference TRBV7-9 and TRBJ2-7, is DTGVSQNPRHKITKRGQNVTFRCDPISEHNRLYWYRQTLGQGPEFLTYFQNEAQLEKSRLLSDRFSAERPKGSFSTLEIQRTEQGDSAMYLCASSRWAGEAHEQYFGPGTRLTVT.